This paragraph covers one T cell receptor (beta chain) sequence. The data are from a study of blood T cell repertoires in COVID-19. For the study at large: Sample material is recorded as cDNA or gDNA derived from T cells, B-cell-depleted T cells, or PBMCs.

Participant reports of clinical history set cohort assignment. Sequencing was performed with immunoSEQ multiplex PCR; in TCRdb, only in-frame clones are kept and a portion is missing. The data contain roughly 250,000 clones, about nine tenths of them seen just once; the ten biggest clones take up around 1.2%. CDR3 length: 15 amino acids. Trimming left V 3 bases short and J 7 bases short, with 18 bases between. The germline V gene has CDR1 KGHSH and CDR2 LQKENI. The chain combines TRBV18 with TRBJ1-2; no reliable D call. The specimen sequenced was PBMCs or T cells enriched from blood (not recorded which). The sequence was obtained from a woman aged 40 to 50 with acute COVID-19. This CDR3 is CASSPPGDRRGGYTF. In nucleotides, the CDR3 is TGTGCCAGCTCACCCCCCGGCGACCGGCGGGGTGGCTACACCTTC.